The 5 T cell receptor beta chains given below trace back to one sample, sequenced in a study of regulatory T cells in long-lasting Graves disease. Time point in this sample: newly diagnosed GD, antithyroid drugs for less than 3 months. Researchers made the TCR library from RNA that was extracted from PBMCs. Arm-PCR of CDR3 regions and iRepertoire HTBI primers were the basis on which TCR beta libraries were built. From the multiplex PCR reads, TCRdb called clonotypes with MiXCR, one entry per CDR3 protein. The sample yields around 480,000 distinct CDR3 sequences, roughly 16% seen once. These data are also associated with another study on T cells in Graves' hyperthyroidism and ophthalmopathy.

Material: peripheral blood mononuclear cells (PBMCs), obtained at new diagnosis, from a patient treated with antithyroid drugs. The receptors were sampled from a woman aged 35 to 59 with Graves disease.

About this clonotype: This may stem from a read error, because a much larger clone lies one nucleotide away. The genes are TRBV2 and TRBJ2-5; D call uncertain. The length of the CDR3 is 13 residues. Germline values: CDR1 SNHLY, CDR2 FYNNEI. CDR3 coding DNA: TGTGCCGGCAGTGAAGCGCTGGCTAATCCACAGTACTTC. This gives the protein CAGSEALANPQYF. Full variable domain (remainder filled in from reference TRBV2 and TRBJ2-5): EPEVTQTPSHQVTQMGQEVILRCVPISNHLYFYWYRQILGQKVEFLVSFYNNEISEKSEIFDDQFSVERPDGSNFTLKIRSTKLEDSAMYFCAGSEALANPQYFGPGTRLLVL.

This chain connects TRBV7-9 to TRBJ2-1; the match to TRBD2 covers 7 bases. The junction had 7 bases not matched to a gene; V was cut back by 2 bases and J by 6 bases. Germline-derived CDR1 and CDR2 are SEHNR and FQNEAQ (reference sequence). This CDR3 region has 15 residues. The CDR3 loop is CASSLSSSGFNEQFF. DNA of the CDR3: TGTGCCAGCAGCTTATCCTCTAGCGGCTTCAATGAGCAGTTCTTC.

This clonotype was detected many times. The rearrangement joins TRBV7-8 to TRBJ2-2, with D hard to call. The length of the CDR3 is 16 residues. Between the trimmed V and J ends, which lost 2 bases and 5 bases, there was a span of 15 bases. Germline CDR1 SGHVS, CDR2 FQNEAQ. CDR3 residues: CASSLSLSAATGELFF. The DNA of the CDR3 is TGTGCCAGCAGCTTATCTCTCTCGGCAGCAACCGGGGAGCTGTTTTTT. The full variable domain, completed using reference TRBV7-8 and TRBJ2-2, is GAGVSQSPRYKVAKRGQDVALRCDPISGHVSLFWYQQALGQGPEFLTYFQNEAQLDKSGLPSDRFFAERPEGSVSTLKIQRTQQEDSAVYLCASSLSLSAATGELFFGEGSRLTVL.

This clonotype occurred a few times. This chain connects TRBV20-1 to TRBJ2-3; D ambiguous. The J call may be wrong; the DNA end is better matched by TRBJ2-5. The CDR3 is 11 amino acids. Germline CDR1 DFQATT, CDR2 SNEGSKA (reference sequence). Here the CDR3 reads CSARNLETQYF. CDR3 sequence (DNA): TGCAGTGCTAGAAATCTAGAGACCCAGTACTTC.

This clonotype has more than one count but fewer than ten. The chain combines TRBV6-5 with TRBJ1-5; D not resolved. The V end lost 1 base, the J end lost 5 bases, and 12 bases lay between the germline ends. The CDR3 is made up of 15 amino acids. Looked up from germline, CDR1 is MNHEY and CDR2 is SVGAGI. This CDR3 is CASSYYTIYYQPQHF. The DNA of the CDR3 is TGTGCCAGCAGTTACTACACCATCTATTATCAGCCCCAGCATTTT.